These 24 T cell receptor beta chains came from one sample sequenced in a study of blood T cell repertoires in COVID-19. Generated by immunoSEQ multiplex PCR, the TCRdb table keeps only in-frame clones and is missing some. The sample comprises hundreds of thousands of clones, roughly 90% of which are singletons, and about 7.1% rests with the top ten. Sequences were obtained from peripheral blood. The receptors here all came from a woman aged 55-69 years with COVID-19, enrolled during active disease.

The rearrangement joins TRBV6-1 to TRBJ1-6, with D possibly TRBD1 on 6 matching bases. CDR1 is MNHNS and CDR2 is SASEGT in the germline V gene. V was trimmed by 2 bases and J by 11 bases, leaving 25 bases between them. The CDR3 sequence is 18 residues long. DNA of the CDR3: TGTGCCAGCAGTGAATTTGGGGTTTCGGGGGGTCAGGGGACACCCCTCCACTTT. Translating gives CASSEFGVSGGQGTPLHF.

The chain couples TRBV27 to TRBJ1-5; TRBD1 matches at 8 bases. CDR1 is MNHEY, CDR2 SMNVEV, per germline (reference sequence). The trim removed 5 bases at V and 6 bases at J, leaving 3 bases unmatched. This CDR3 is 13 amino acids long. CDR3 in amino acids: CASSGQGPQPQHF. Written as DNA, the CDR3 is TGTGCCAGCAGTGGACAGGGCCCTCAGCCCCAGCATTTT.

This chain joins TRBV27 and TRBJ2-5; tentative D call: TRBD2 (7 bases). The CDR3 runs 13 residues. Germline V gene sequence: CDR1 MNHEY, CDR2 SMNVEV (reference sequence). With 7 bases removed from V and 5 bases from J, the gap between germline ends came to 14 bases. CDR3 DNA: TGTGCCAGCAATCCGGGGGGCGGGGAGACCCAGTACTTC. Amino acid sequence: CASNPGGGETQYF.

This chain joins TRBV4-1 and TRBJ2-6; D gene unclear. Trimming removed 1 base at V and 3 bases at J, with 10 bases between. Germline CDR1 reads MGHRA; CDR2 reads YSYEKL. The CDR3 covers 16 residues. CDR3 sequence (DNA): TGCGCCAGCAGCCAAGGGGCCGCCTTTGGGGCCAACGTCCTGACTTTC. Its translation is CASSQGAAFGANVLTF.

V usage is TRBV7-3 and J usage is TRBJ2-2; 7 nucleotides match TRBD2. The CDR3 sequence is 13 residues long. Germline V gives CDR1 SGHTA, CDR2 FQGTGA. J was trimmed by 6 bases and V by 5 bases; bases with no gene match: 3. DNA of the CDR3: TGTGCCAGCAGCCCAGGACTAGCCGGGGAGCTGTTTTTT. This sequence encodes CASSPGLAGELFF.

The chain recombines TRBV4-1 with TRBJ1-1, with TRBD1 matching over 10 bases. Looked up from germline, CDR1 is MGHRA and CDR2 is YSYEKL. J lost 10 bases, V lost 3 bases, and 8 bases had no gene match. The CDR3 is 14 amino acids. The CDR3 sequence: CASSHPPGDRGAFF. In DNA, the CDR3 is TGCGCCAGCAGCCACCCCCCAGGGGACAGGGGAGCTTTCTTT.

This chain uses TRBV27 with TRBJ1-3; D gene uncertain. The CDR3 spans 14 residues. Germline V gene sequence: CDR1 MNHEY, CDR2 SMNVEV (reference sequence). The V end lost 6 bases, the J end lost 0 bases, and 9 bases lay between the germline ends. For the CDR3, the DNA is TGTGCCAGCAGCAGGTTAAGCTCTGGAAACACCATATATTTT. As protein: CASSRLSSGNTIYF.

The chain joins TRBV18 to TRBJ1-2, with 7 bases that match TRBD1. V lost 2 bases, J lost 5 bases, and 2 bases stayed unmatched. Germline CDR1 is KGHSH and CDR2 is LQKENI. The CDR3 totals 13 residues. The CDR3 DNA reads TGTGCCAGCTCACCAGACAGGGCATATGGCTACACCTTC. As protein: CASSPDRAYGYTF.

This clone was found a few times. The V gene is TRBV11-2, the J gene TRBJ2-7; D is ambiguous. The germline V and J ends were trimmed by 1 base and 6 bases, with 4 bases remaining between them. There are 11 residues in the CDR3. The germline gives CDR1 SGHAT, CDR2 FQNNGV. CDR3 sequence (DNA): TGTGCCAGCAGCTTAGTGGCCGAGCAGTACTTC. Residues: CASSLVAEQYF.

This rearrangement joins TRBV6-5 to TRBJ1-2, with D hard to call. CDR3 length: 15 amino acids. CDR1 is MNHEY, CDR2 SVGAGI, per germline. V dropped 2 bases and J dropped 4 bases, with 14 bases sitting between them. CDR3 DNA sequence: TGTGCCAGCAGTTACGACTACGGAGGACGCTATGGCTACACCTTC. Amino acids: CASSYDYGGRYGYTF.

The CDR3 DNA sequence: TGTGCCAGCAGCTTTATCTCTGGAAACACCATATATTTT. This codes for CASSFISGNTIYF. V usage is TRBV7-2 and J usage is TRBJ1-3; no firm D call. Germline values: CDR1 SGHTA, CDR2 FQGNSA. The CDR3 length is 13 residues. Trimming shortened V by 3 bases and J by 0 bases, and 3 bases separated the two germline ends.

In this sample, this clone turned up a few times. The J gene is TRBJ1-3, the V gene TRBV7-2, with D possibly matching TRBD1 (6 bases). From germline, CDR1 is SGHTA and CDR2 FQGNSA. There are 15 residues in the CDR3. Between the trimmed V and J ends, which lost 0 bases and 2 bases, there was a span of 8 bases. For the CDR3, the DNA is TGTGCCAGCAGCTTAGCGGGGGCGCCTGGAAACACCATATATTTT. Its translation: CASSLAGAPGNTIYF.

This clone was picked up one time. The chain couples TRBV7-8 to TRBJ1-1; D possibly corresponds to TRBD1 (5 bases). Trimming took off 6 bases at V and 4 bases at J, with 12 bases between the two ends. CDR3 length: 13 amino acids. Germline CDR1 SGHVS, CDR2 FQNEAQ. The CDR3 DNA sequence: TGTGCCAGCAGACTAACAGGTAGCACTGAAGCTTTCTTT. This sequence encodes CASRLTGSTEAFF.

The J gene is TRBJ2-2, the V gene TRBV6-5; 9 bases are a match to TRBD1. With 6 bases clipped from V and 6 bases from J, the junction kept 5 bases outside the gene matches. This CDR3 comprises 14 residues. Germline lookup yields CDR1 MNHEY and CDR2 SVGAGI. The CDR3 bases are TGTGCCAGCAGGGGGACAGGGAGAGCCGGGGAGCTGTTTTTT. Translation gives CASRGTGRAGELFF.

In DNA, the CDR3 is TGCGCCAGCAGCCCAAGGACTACTCTTGCCTACGAGCAGTACTTC. Amino acid sequence: CASSPRTTLAYEQYF. This chain uses TRBV5-1 with TRBJ2-7; D is possibly TRBD2 (6 bases). Germline CDR1 reads SGHRS; CDR2 reads YFSETQ. V was clipped by 4 bases and J by 2 bases, with 16 bases between them. This CDR3 has 15 amino acids.

J is TRBJ2-5 and V is TRBV11-2; 12 nucleotides agree with TRBD2. The CDR3 totals 15 residues. Per germline, CDR1 SGHAT and CDR2 FQNNGV. J lost 3 bases, V lost 5 bases, and 4 bases had no gene match. The CDR3 bases are TGTGCCAGCAGCCTCCGACTAGCGGGGGAAGAGACCCAGTACTTC. It is translated as CASSLRLAGEETQYF.

The CDR3 DNA reads as TGTGCCAGCAGTGTTCTAGCGGGGCTTGACAATGAGCAGTTCTTC. This gives the protein CASSVLAGLDNEQFF. The V and J genes are TRBV2 and TRBJ2-1; 9 bases map to TRBD2. J was trimmed by 5 bases and V by 4 bases; bases with no gene match: 6. CDR1 and CDR2 (germline): SNHLY, FYNNEI. CDR3 length: 15 amino acids. Complete variable domain (other parts from reference TRBV2 and TRBJ2-1): EPEVTQTPSHQVTQMGQEVILRCVPISNHLYFYWYRQILGQKVEFLVSFYNNEISEKSEIFDDQFSVERPDGSNFTLKIRSTKLEDSAMYFCASSVLAGLDNEQFFGPGTRLTVL.

This clone was recorded once. This chain connects TRBV2 to TRBJ1-5; D possibly corresponds to TRBD1 (5 bases). This CDR3 has 14 amino acids. The V and J ends lost 3 bases and 7 bases respectively, with 13 bases between them. CDR1 is SNHLY and CDR2 is FYNNEI in the germline V gene. The DNA for the CDR3 is TGTGCCAGCAGTGAGCGGCAGGGAAACCAGCCCCAGCATTTT. Translating it yields CASSERQGNQPQHF.

The genes are TRBV11-2 and TRBJ1-1, with TRBD1 matching over 10 bases. The J segment lost 6 bases and the V segment lost 4 bases, leaving 11 bases of the junction unmatched. The V gene's germline CDR1 is SGHAT and CDR2 FQNNGV. CDR3 size: 16 residues. CDR3 loop: CASSSFLDRGHAEAFF. The CDR3 DNA follows: TGTGCCAGCAGCTCCTTCTTAGACAGGGGGCACGCTGAAGCTTTCTTT.

The chain links TRBV9 to TRBJ1-3; possible D gene TRBD1, 5 bases. The germline V gene encodes CDR1 SGDLS and CDR2 YYNGEE. The CDR3 loop spans 14 amino acids. The V and J ends lost 6 bases and 0 bases respectively, with 10 bases between them. In DNA, the CDR3 is TGTGCCAGCACGTCGACAGACTCTGGAAACACCATATATTTT. It specifies CASTSTDSGNTIYF.

The sample holds one count of this clone. The chain carries TRBV9 and TRBJ2-6; a weak D match, TRBD1 (5 bases). There are 15 residues in the CDR3. Germline CDR1 SGDLS, CDR2 YYNGEE. Between the trimmed V and J ends, which lost 0 bases and 2 bases, there was a span of 6 bases. In nucleotides, the CDR3 is TGTGCCAGCAGCGTAGGGGGCGCTGGGGCCAACGTCCTGACTTTC. Translating it yields CASSVGGAGANVLTF.

J is TRBJ1-1 and V is TRBV6-9, with D possibly matching TRBD1 (6 bases). CDR3 length: 14 residues. Trimming took off 4 bases at V and 6 bases at J, with 15 bases between the two ends. From germline, CDR1 is MNHGY and CDR2 SVAAGI. The CDR3 nucleotides read TGTGCCAGCAGTTGCCCCCCACAGGGATCTGAAGCTTTCTTT. Translated: CASSCPPQGSEAFF.

Concerning this clone itself: A junction boundary mismatches the germline segment, possibly from a read error. V usage is TRBV7-2 and J usage is TRBJ2-3; 8 bases are shared with TRBD2. The CDR3 is made up of 14 amino acids. From germline, CDR1 is SGHTA and CDR2 FQGNSA. The CDR3, as DNA: TGTGCCAGCAGCTCCTGGACTAGCAGAGATACGCAGTATTTT. Amino acid sequence: CASSSWTSRDTQYF.

The chain couples TRBV24-1 to TRBJ2-7, with D possibly TRBD2 on 6 matching bases. The CDR3 is 15 residues long. Germline lookup yields CDR1 KGHDR and CDR2 SFDVKD. Trimming took off 7 bases at V and 5 bases at J, with 20 bases between the two ends. CDR3 in DNA: TGTGCCACCAGCCCTGACATACGCGGGGCCCACGAGCAGTACTTC. This sequence encodes CATSPDIRGAHEQYF.